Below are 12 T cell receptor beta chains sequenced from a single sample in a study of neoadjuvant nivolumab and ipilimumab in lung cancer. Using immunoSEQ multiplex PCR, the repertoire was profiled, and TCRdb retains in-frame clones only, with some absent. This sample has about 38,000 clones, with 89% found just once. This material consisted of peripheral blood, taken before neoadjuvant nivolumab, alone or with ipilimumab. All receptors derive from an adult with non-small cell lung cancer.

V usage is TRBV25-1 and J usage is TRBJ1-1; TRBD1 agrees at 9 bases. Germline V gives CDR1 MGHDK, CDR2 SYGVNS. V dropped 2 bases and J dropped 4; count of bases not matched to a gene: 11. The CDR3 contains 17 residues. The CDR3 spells CASSEKTSGQGGTEAFF. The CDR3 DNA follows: TGTGCCAGCAGTGAAAAGACCTCGGGACAGGGTGGCACTGAAGCTTTCTTT. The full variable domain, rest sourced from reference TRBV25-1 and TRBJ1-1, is EADIYQTPRYLVIGTGKKITLECSQTMGHDKMYWYQQDPGMELHLIHYSYGVNSTEKGDLSSESTVSRIRTEHFPLTLESARPSHTSQYLCASSEKTSGQGGTEAFFGQGTRLTVV.

The CDR3 loop is CASKRDQETQYF. In DNA, the CDR3 is TGTGCCAGCAAGCGGGACCAAGAGACCCAGTACTTC. The rearrangement links TRBV5-4 to TRBJ2-5; weak D call: TRBD2 (6 bases). Trimming took 6 bases from V and 0 from J, leaving 6 bases between them. This CDR3 is built from 12 residues. Per the germline V gene, CDR1 is SGHNT and CDR2 is YYREEE (reference sequence).

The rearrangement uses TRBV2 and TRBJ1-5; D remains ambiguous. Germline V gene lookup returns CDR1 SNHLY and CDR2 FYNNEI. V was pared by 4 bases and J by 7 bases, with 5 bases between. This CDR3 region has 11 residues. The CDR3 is CASSVAQPQHF. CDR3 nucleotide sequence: TGTGCCAGCAGTGTTGCCCAGCCCCAGCATTTT.

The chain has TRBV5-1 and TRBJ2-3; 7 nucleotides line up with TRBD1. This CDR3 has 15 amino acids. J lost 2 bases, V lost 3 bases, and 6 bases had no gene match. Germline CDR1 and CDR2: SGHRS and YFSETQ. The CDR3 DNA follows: TGCGCCAGCAGCTCCTCGGGACAGAACACAGATACGCAGTATTTT. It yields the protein CASSSSGQNTDTQYF.

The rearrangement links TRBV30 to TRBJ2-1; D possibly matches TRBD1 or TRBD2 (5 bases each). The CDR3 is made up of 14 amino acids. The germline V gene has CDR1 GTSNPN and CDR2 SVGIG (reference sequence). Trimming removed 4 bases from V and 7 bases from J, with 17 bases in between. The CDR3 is CAWMRGPYLNEQFF. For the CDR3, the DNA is TGTGCCTGGATGAGGGGACCTTACCTAAATGAGCAGTTCTTC.

Here the CDR3 reads CASNIAGGPSEQFF. In DNA, the CDR3 is TGTGCCAGCAATATAGCGGGAGGGCCCTCTGAGCAGTTCTTC. The chain employs TRBV6-6 and TRBJ2-1; 11 bases line up with TRBD2. This CDR3 is built from 14 residues. V was clipped by 7 bases and J by 9 bases; unmatched bases: 8. Germline loops: CDR1 MNHNY, CDR2 SVGAGI (reference sequence).

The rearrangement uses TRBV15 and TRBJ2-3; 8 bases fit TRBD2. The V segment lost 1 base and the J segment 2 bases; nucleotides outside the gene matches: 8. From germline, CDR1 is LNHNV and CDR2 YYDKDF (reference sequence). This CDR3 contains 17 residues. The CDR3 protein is CATSRVASGPLTDTQYF. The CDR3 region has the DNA TGTGCCACCAGCAGAGTGGCTAGCGGGCCTCTCACAGATACGCAGTATTTT. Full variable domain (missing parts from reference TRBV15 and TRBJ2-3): DAMVIQNPRYQVTQFGKPVTLSCSQTLNHNVMYWYQQKSSQAPKLLFHYYDKDFNNEADTPDNFQSRRPNTSFCFLDIRSPGLGDTAMYLCATSRVASGPLTDTQYFGPGTRLTVL.

The CDR3 sequence is CASRVGWGRGYTF. The CDR3 nucleotides are TGTGCCAGCAGGGTGGGATGGGGCCGTGGCTACACCTTC. This sequence joins TRBV11-2 and TRBJ1-2; D perhaps matches TRBD1 (5 bases). V lost 6 bases and J 7 bases, leaving 15 bases between the germline ends. The CDR3 is 13 residues long. Germline loops: CDR1 SGHAT, CDR2 FQNNGV.

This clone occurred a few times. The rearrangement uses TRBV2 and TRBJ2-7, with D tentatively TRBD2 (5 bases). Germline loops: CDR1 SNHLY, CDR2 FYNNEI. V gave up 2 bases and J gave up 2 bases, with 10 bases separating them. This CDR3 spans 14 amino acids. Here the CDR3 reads CASSEPTIPYEQYF. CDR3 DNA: TGTGCCAGCAGTGAACCGACTATCCCCTACGAGCAGTACTTC.

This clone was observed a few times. CDR3 protein: CASSFAGVGETQYF. DNA of the CDR3: TGTGCCAGCAGCTTCGCAGGGGTGGGAGAGACCCAGTACTTC. The chain combines TRBV7-9 with TRBJ2-5; tentatively, D is TRBD1 (6 bases). Germline CDR1 reads SEHNR; CDR2 reads FQNEAQ (reference sequence). Trimming shortened V by 3 bases and J by 4 bases, and 12 bases separated the two germline ends. The CDR3 extends over 14 amino acids.

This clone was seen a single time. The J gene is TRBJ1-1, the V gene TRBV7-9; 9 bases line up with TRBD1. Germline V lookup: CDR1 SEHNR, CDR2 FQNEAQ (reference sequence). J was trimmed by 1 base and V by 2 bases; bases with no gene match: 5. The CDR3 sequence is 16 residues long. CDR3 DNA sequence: TGTGCCAGCAGCTTATATAAACAGGGGGCGAACACTGAAGCTTTCTTT. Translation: CASSLYKQGANTEAFF.

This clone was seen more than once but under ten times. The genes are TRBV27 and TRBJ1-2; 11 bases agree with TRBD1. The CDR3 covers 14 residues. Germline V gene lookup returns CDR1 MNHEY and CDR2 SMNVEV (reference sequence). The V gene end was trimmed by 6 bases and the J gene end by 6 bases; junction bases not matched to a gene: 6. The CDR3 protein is CASRRDRGRNGYTF. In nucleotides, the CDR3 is TGTGCCAGCAGACGGGACAGGGGGAGGAATGGCTACACCTTC.